Below are 18 T cell receptor beta chains sequenced from a single sample in a study of blood T cell repertoires in COVID-19. Using immunoSEQ multiplex PCR, the repertoire was profiled, and TCRdb retains in-frame clones only, with some absent. The table has 250,000 to 350,000 clones, around 92% seen once. Sequenced sample: PBMCs or T cells enriched from blood (not recorded which). The receptors shown here come from a woman aged 50 to 60 who had been exposed to COVID-19.

This chain connects TRBV18 to TRBJ2-7; 8 positions match TRBD1. The CDR3 contains 17 residues. Unmatched junction bases numbered 12, after V lost 5 bases and J lost 0 bases. Germline CDR1 KGHSH, CDR2 LQKENI. CDR3 sequence (DNA): TGTGCCAGCTCATCAAACGCCAGACAGGGGAACTCCTACGAGCAGTACTTC. Protein sequence: CASSSNARQGNSYEQYF.

The chain has TRBV7-2 and TRBJ1-1, with 8 bases lining up with TRBD1. The CDR3 contains 14 residues. The junction had 9 bases not matched to a gene; V was cut back by 6 bases and J by 6 bases. Germline V CDR1 and CDR2: SGHTA, FQGNSA. CDR3 DNA sequence: TGTGCCAGCAGTCTCCTACAGGGGGTCTCTGAAGCTTTCTTT. Translation gives CASSLLQGVSEAFF.

V gene TRBV5-1 combines with J gene TRBJ2-7; a possible D gene is TRBD2 (5 bases). This CDR3 has 11 amino acids. The V and J ends lost 7 bases and 6 bases respectively, with 11 bases between them. Germline loops: CDR1 SGHRS, CDR2 YFSETQ. The CDR3 DNA follows: TGCGCCAGCCGGTCGGGGATCGAGCAGTACTTC. Translated, it gives CASRSGIEQYF.

This clone was seen only once. V is TRBV9 and J is TRBJ2-7; D remains unclear. The CDR3 has 12 amino acids. The germline CDR1 and CDR2 sequences are SGDLS and YYNGEE. The V gene lost 0 bases and the J gene lost 6 bases, with 7 bases spanning the gap. The CDR3 coding sequence is TGTGCCAGCAGCGTAGTCGGCGGCGAGCAGTACTTC. Encoded protein: CASSVVGGEQYF.

The chain uses TRBV3-1 (or the pseudogene TRBV3-2) and TRBJ2-6, with D maybe TRBD1 (5 bases). This CDR3 region has 14 residues. V dropped 8 bases and J dropped 0 bases, with 8 bases sitting between them. Germline assignment: CDR1 LGHDT and CDR2 YNNKEL (reference sequence). DNA for the CDR3: TGTGCCAGCCAGACAGCCTCTGGGGCCAACGTCCTGACTTTC. Translation: CASQTASGANVLTF.

The chain couples TRBV9 to TRBJ2-3; TRBD2 aligns across 13 bases. V shed 3 bases, J shed 6 bases, and the junction held 13 bases outside the gene matches. This CDR3 spans 18 amino acids. CDR1 is SGDLS and CDR2 is YYNGEE in the germline V gene. DNA for the CDR3: TGTGCCAGCAGCGCCCCCTTATTGGGGACTAGCGGGGTGGATACGCAGTATTTT. This encodes CASSAPLLGTSGVDTQYF.

This clone was seen once. The rearrangement joins TRBV29-1 to TRBJ2-3; possible D gene TRBD2, 6 bases. Trimming took off 3 bases at V and 2 bases at J, with 18 bases between the two ends. The CDR3 runs 16 residues. Germline values: CDR1 SQVTM, CDR2 ANQGSEA. DNA of the CDR3: TGCAGCGTTGAGAGGAGGCGGGGAACCTCCACAGATACGCAGTATTTT. Translation gives CSVERRRGTSTDTQYF.

V is TRBV4-1 and J is TRBJ1-3; D is ambiguous. The ends were cut back, 1 base at V and 0 bases at J, with 7 bases in the middle. The CDR3 consists of 15 residues. Germline loops: CDR1 MGHRA, CDR2 YSYEKL. The CDR3 DNA sequence: TGCGCCAGCAGCCAAGGGGCGGGCTCTGGAAACACCATATATTTT. Encoded protein: CASSQGAGSGNTIYF.

This clone was seen only a few times. This chain links TRBV10-3 with TRBJ2-1, with a tentative D call TRBD1 (6 bases). From germline, CDR1 is ENHRY and CDR2 SYGVKD. V dropped 8 bases and J dropped 0 bases, with 17 bases sitting between them. The CDR3 runs to 16 residues. CDR3 region: CAISGRGPSSYNEQFF. The CDR3, as DNA: TGTGCCATCTCCGGCAGGGGACCAAGCTCCTACAATGAGCAGTTCTTC.

The chain recombines TRBV5-1 with TRBJ2-1; 7 bases match TRBD1. V dropped 4 bases and J dropped 16; count of bases not matched to a gene: 14. CDR3 length: 13 residues. CDR1 SGHRS and CDR2 YFSETQ come from the germline V gene. The CDR3 DNA reads as TGCGCCAGCAGCGCGGCTTCCCGGGACAGCCACTTCTTC. This codes for CASSAASRDSHFF.

To note about this clone: Other DNA sequences in the same sample also yield this CDR3. CDR3 nucleotide sequence: TGTGCCAGTAGTATCACCAGGAACACTGAAGCTTTCTTT. Amino acids: CASSITRNTEAFF. This rearrangement joins TRBV19 to TRBJ1-1; D is unclear. Germline CDR1 and CDR2: LNHDA and SQIVND (reference sequence). The CDR3 spans 13 residues. V lost 3 bases and J lost 1, with 6 bases in between.

This clone was seen a handful of times. The V gene is TRBV4-1, the J gene TRBJ1-1; no clear D gene. CDR1 and CDR2 from the germline V gene are MGHRA and YSYEKL. Trimming left V 2 bases short and J 1 base short, with 11 bases between. The CDR3 has 15 residues. Written as DNA, the CDR3 is TGCGCCAGCAGCCAAACCCCCTACCAGAACACTGAAGCTTTCTTT. Protein sequence: CASSQTPYQNTEAFF.

This clone was seen once. Distinct nucleotide sequences in the sample also encode this CDR3. The gene calls are TRBV27 and TRBJ1-5; D is possibly TRBD1 (5 bases). V lost 3 bases and J 6 bases, leaving 12 bases between the germline ends. This CDR3 contains 14 residues. The germline V gene has CDR1 MNHEY and CDR2 SMNVEV (reference sequence). This chain's CDR3 is CASSFRGDGQPQHF. The CDR3 DNA reads as TGTGCCAGCAGTTTCCGGGGGGATGGTCAGCCCCAGCATTTT.

The chain couples TRBV28 to TRBJ1-3, with TRBD1 matching 8 bases. This CDR3 contains 15 residues. Trimming at V came to 4 bases and at J to 1 base, leaving 3 bases not matched to a gene. Looked up from germline, CDR1 is MDHEN and CDR2 is SYDVKM. In DNA form, the CDR3 reads TGTGCCAGCAGTTCGACAGGGGAGTCTGGAAACACCATATATTTT. This gives the protein CASSSTGESGNTIYF.

This CDR3 reads CASSLVATSGGYNEQFF. The CDR3, as DNA: TGTGCCAGCAGCTTGGTAGCGACTAGCGGGGGGTACAATGAGCAGTTCTTC. The V and J genes are TRBV5-8 and TRBJ2-1, with 13 bases aligning to TRBD2. Per germline, CDR1 SGHTS and CDR2 YDEGEE. The CDR3 is 17 amino acids. With V trimmed by 0 bases and J by 4 bases, 4 bases remained unmatched.

The chain joins TRBV4-2 to TRBJ1-3, with D unclear. With 3 bases removed from V and 0 bases from J, the gap between germline ends came to 9 bases. This CDR3 is built from 15 residues. Germline loops: CDR1 LGHNA, CDR2 YNFKEQ. The CDR3 sequence is CASSQRSGSGNTIYF. The CDR3 nucleotides read TGTGCCAGCAGCCAGAGGTCTGGCTCTGGAAACACCATATATTTT.

The rearrangement joins TRBV5-1 to TRBJ1-5; TRBD1 matches at 11 bases. CDR3 size: 17 residues. Germline V lookup: CDR1 SGHRS, CDR2 YFSETQ. V was clipped by 0 bases and J by 1 base; unmatched bases: 3. The CDR3 reads CASSLGTGGESNQPQHF. CDR3 nucleotides: TGCGCCAGCAGCTTGGGGACAGGGGGCGAAAGCAATCAGCCCCAGCATTTT.

V is TRBV5-5 and J is TRBJ1-6; maybe TRBD1 (6 bases). CDR1 and CDR2 from the germline V gene are SGHKS and YYEKEE (reference sequence). Between the trimmed V and J ends, which lost 4 bases and 9 bases, there was a span of 11 bases. The CDR3 is 13 residues long. The chain's CDR3 is CASSMEDSSPLHF. As DNA, the CDR3 is TGTGCCAGCAGCATGGAGGACAGTTCACCCCTCCACTTT.